This TCR beta chain derives from a study of T cell responses to AZD1222 COVID-19 vaccine. Produced via immunoSEQ multiplex PCR; TCRdb's table is partial and in-frame only. The sample holds 100,000 to 150,000 clones; 85% to 90% are singletons and the top ten take 20% to 25%. CDR3 length: 16 amino acids. The junction had 7 bases not matched to a gene; V was cut back by 3 bases and J by 1 base. From germline, CDR1 is LGHNA and CDR2 YSLEER. V is TRBV4-3 and J is TRBJ1-2, with 8 bases aligning to TRBD1. This sequence was found in an adult in good health. The specimen was peripheral blood, collected on day 0 of AZD1222 vaccination. The CDR3 bases are TGCGCCAGCAGCCACCTCGGACAGGGAGGTAACTATGGCTACACCTTC. Translation gives CASSHLGQGGNYGYTF.